This T cell receptor beta chain comes out of a study of T cells in Graves' hyperthyroidism and ophthalmopathy. Germline CDR1 and CDR2: SGHVS and FQNEAQ. The V and J ends lost 0 bases and 6 bases, in that order; junction bases with no gene match: 8. The length of the CDR3 is 16 residues. Amplified regions were TCR beta CDR3 sequences from RNA transcripts. The primer set for the first-round RT-PCR of the TCR CDR3 was HTBI. TCRdb reprocessed the multiplex PCR reads with MiXCR, giving one entry per CDR3 protein. The sample has about 380,000 distinct CDR3 sequences, around 18% seen once. PBMCs came from more than 9 ml fresh peripheral blood. This clonotype occurred many times.

This TCR derives from a man aged 18 to 29 with Graves' ophthalmopathy. The specimen sequenced was blood. The chain employs TRBV7-8 and TRBJ2-5, with 9 bases fitting TRBD2. The CDR3: CASSLARLAGMKTQYF. CDR3 nucleotide sequence: TGTGCCAGCAGCTTAGCGAGGCTAGCGGGGATGAAGACCCAGTACTTC.